This T cell receptor (beta chain) emerged from a study of cytomegalovirus exposure and HLA in healthy donors. The J segment lost 2 bases and the V segment lost 5 bases, leaving 6 bases of the junction unmatched. This CDR3 contains 13 residues. Germline CDR1 is SQVTM and CDR2 is ANQGSEA. Study observations and caveats: The study labeled 150 to 200 TCR beta chains cytomegalovirus-associated.

This clone appeared a few times. Its target is not known. Repertoires were generated with immunoSEQ multiplex PCR, while TCRdb's copy carries only in-frame clones and drops some. There are roughly 64,000 clones in the sample; 90% to 95% occur only once, and nearly 6% lies in the top ten. This clonotype was sampled from a woman under 30 in good health and CMV-seropositive. The rearrangement links TRBV29-1 to TRBJ2-7, with 7 positions matching TRBD1. Sequencing used PBMCs. For the CDR3, the DNA is TGCAGCGTTTGGACAGGACTCACCTACGAGCAGTACTTC. Translating it yields CSVWTGLTYEQYF.